These 2 T cell receptor beta chains were sequenced from one sample in a study of blood T cells in healthy people across ages. Primed by a sample-barcoded 5' primer and a J-beta primer mix, a second PCR proceeded for about 6 to 12 cycles. TCRdb reprocessed the 5' RACE reads with MiXCR, giving one entry per CDR3 protein. The data contain under 2 million distinct CDR3 sequences, about 31% of them seen just once; the ten biggest clones take up around 10%. The specimen was blood. Receptors originate from a woman aged 25 to 39 in good health.

This clonotype appeared a few times. One end of the junction is discordant with germline, which a read error may explain. The rearrangement uses TRBV2 and TRBJ2-1; 16 bases align to TRBD2. In germline, CDR1 is SNHLY, CDR2 FYNNEI. The CDR3 consists of 17 residues. The CDR3, as DNA: TGCGCCAGCTCGGGGACTAGCGGGGGGGTTTCCTACAATGAGCAGTTCTTC. It yields the protein CASSGTSGGVSYNEQFF.

V and J are TRBV10-3 and TRBJ2-3, with TRBD2 matching over 10 bases. Germline values: CDR1 ENHRY, CDR2 SYGVKD. J lost 2 bases, V lost 6 bases, and 8 bases had no gene match. CDR3 length: 16 amino acids. CDR3 sequence: CAISRSGGRNTDTQYF. Here the CDR3 DNA reads TGTGCCATCAGCCGTAGCGGGGGGCGAAACACAGATACGCAGTATTTT.